The T cell receptor beta chain described here comes from a study of blood T cell repertoires in COVID-19. As for the study in general: The United States, Italy and Spain provided the acute and convalescent COVID-19 samples. Nucleic acid was either cDNA or gDNA, and it came from T cells, B-cell-depleted T cells, or PBMCs.

Germline V gene data show CDR1 as MNHEY and CDR2 as SVGAGI. This CDR3 is 12 amino acids long. The V end lost 6 bases, the J end lost 5 bases, and 11 bases lay between the germline ends. The table came from immunoSEQ multiplex PCR; TCRdb's copy has only in-frame clones and leaves some out. Found here are 95,000 to 150,000 clones, under 90% of them singletons; the top ten hold 4% to 5%. The chain links TRBV6-5 to TRBJ2-7; D may be TRBD2 (5 bases). The sequenced material came from peripheral blood. This clonotype was sampled from a woman in her seventies with acute or convalescent COVID-19. As DNA, the CDR3 is TGTGCCAGCAGGGGCAACGGGGACGAGCAGTACTTC. Encoded protein: CASRGNGDEQYF.